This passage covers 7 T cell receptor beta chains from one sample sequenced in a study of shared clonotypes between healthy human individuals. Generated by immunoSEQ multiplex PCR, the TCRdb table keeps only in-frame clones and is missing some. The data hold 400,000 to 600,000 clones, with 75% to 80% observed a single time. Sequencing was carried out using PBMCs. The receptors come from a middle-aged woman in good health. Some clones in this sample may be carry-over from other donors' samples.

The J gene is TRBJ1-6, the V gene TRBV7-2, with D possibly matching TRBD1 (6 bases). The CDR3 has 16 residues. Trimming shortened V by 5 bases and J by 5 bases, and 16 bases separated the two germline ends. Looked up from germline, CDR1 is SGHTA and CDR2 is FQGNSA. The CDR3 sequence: CASSPAGGLDNSPLHF. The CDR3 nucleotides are TGTGCCAGCAGCCCAGCGGGGGGCTTGGATAATTCACCCCTCCACTTT.

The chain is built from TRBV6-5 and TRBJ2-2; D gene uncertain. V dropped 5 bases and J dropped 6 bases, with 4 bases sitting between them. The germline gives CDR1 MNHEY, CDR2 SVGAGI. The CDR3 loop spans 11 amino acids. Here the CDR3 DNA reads TGTGCCAGCAGTCGGGCCGGGGAGCTGTTTTTT. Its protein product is CASSRAGELFF.

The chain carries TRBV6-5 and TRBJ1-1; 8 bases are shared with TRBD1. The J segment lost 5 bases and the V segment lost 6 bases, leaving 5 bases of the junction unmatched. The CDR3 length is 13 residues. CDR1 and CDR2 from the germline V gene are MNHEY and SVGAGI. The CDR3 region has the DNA TGTGCCAGCAGCCGGACAGGGAGTACTGAAGCTTTCTTT. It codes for CASSRTGSTEAFF.

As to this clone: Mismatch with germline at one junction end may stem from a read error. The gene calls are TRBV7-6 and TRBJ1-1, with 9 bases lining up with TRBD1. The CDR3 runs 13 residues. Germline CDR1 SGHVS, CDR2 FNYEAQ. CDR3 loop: CASRLGTGTEAFF. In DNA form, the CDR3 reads TGTGCCAGCAGATTAGGGACAGGGACTGAAGCTTTCTTT.

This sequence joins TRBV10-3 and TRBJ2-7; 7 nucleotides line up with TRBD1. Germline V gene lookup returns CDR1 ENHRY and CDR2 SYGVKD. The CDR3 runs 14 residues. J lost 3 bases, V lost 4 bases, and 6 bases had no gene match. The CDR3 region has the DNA TGTGCCATCAGTGGGACACAGGGGATCTACGAGCAGTACTTC. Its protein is CAISGTQGIYEQYF.

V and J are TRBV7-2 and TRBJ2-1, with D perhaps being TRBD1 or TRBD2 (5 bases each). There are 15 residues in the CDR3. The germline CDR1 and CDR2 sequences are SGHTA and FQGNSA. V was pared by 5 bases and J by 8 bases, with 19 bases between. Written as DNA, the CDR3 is TGTGCCAGCAGCCCAGGACTTCCATGGGGCGATGAGCAGTTCTTC. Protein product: CASSPGLPWGDEQFF. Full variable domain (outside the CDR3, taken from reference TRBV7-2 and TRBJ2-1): GAGVSQSPSNKVTEKGKDVELRCDPISGHTALYWYRQSLGQGLEFLIYFQGNSAPDKSGLPSDRFSAERTGGSVSTLTIQRTQQEDSAVYLCASSPGLPWGDEQFFGPGTRLTVL.

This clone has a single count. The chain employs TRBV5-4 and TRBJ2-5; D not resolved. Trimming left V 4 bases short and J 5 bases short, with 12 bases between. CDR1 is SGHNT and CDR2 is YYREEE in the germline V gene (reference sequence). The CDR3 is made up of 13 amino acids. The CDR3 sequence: CASSQDHRETQYF. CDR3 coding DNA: TGTGCCAGCAGCCAGGACCATCGGGAGACCCAGTACTTC.